The following is a TCR beta chain sequence with its context. The data stem from a study of blood T cell repertoires in COVID-19. Original data processing: Cell counts per sample came from amplifying reference gene primers. The assay was immunoSEQ multiplex PCR, and TCRdb's table has in-frame clones only and misses some. V, J and clone size reflect that table, while D and trimming were determined from the DNA. The sample contains hundreds of thousands of clones, about 90% of which appear only once. Enrolled during active infection, Seattle patients were then followed longitudinally. V gave up 5 bases and J gave up 9 bases, with 17 bases separating them. The CDR3 is made up of 14 amino acids. Germline CDR1 SGHTA, CDR2 FQGTGA.

The chain carries TRBV7-3 and TRBJ2-1; D not resolved. This TCR came from a woman aged 35 to 49 with COVID-19, enrolled during active disease. Sequencing was performed on peripheral blood. CDR3 sequence reads: CASSLRFFGSEQFF. The DNA for the CDR3 is TGTGCCAGCAGCCTACGTTTTTTCGGGTCTGAGCAGTTCTTC.